This entry lists 16 T cell receptor beta chains sequenced from one sample in a study of beta chain features in type 1 diabetes. Expressed TCRB transcripts were sequenced, since all the RNA that had been isolated was reverse transcribed. Clones were sequenced by immunoSEQ multiplex PCR, and TCRdb holds only the in-frame ones, with some missing. The sample consists of 150,000 to 160,000 clones, 11% of them appearing once. Sequenced input: central memory CD4+ T cells from blood. Source of these receptors: a man younger than 30 in good health.

There are a few counts of this clone. The CDR3 region is CASSRGLAGGETQYF. The CDR3 DNA follows: TGTGCCAGCAGTCGGGGACTAGCGGGAGGAGAGACCCAGTACTTC. V usage is TRBV6-5 and J usage is TRBJ2-5; 15 bases fit TRBD2. The CDR3 has 15 amino acids. The V segment lost 5 bases and the J segment 4 bases; nucleotides outside the gene matches: 2. CDR1 and CDR2 (germline): MNHEY, SVGAGI.

The chain couples TRBV5-1 to TRBJ2-2; D remains ambiguous. Trimming took 0 bases from V and 3 from J, leaving 6 bases between them. The CDR3 loop spans 14 amino acids. CDR1 and CDR2 from the germline V gene are SGHRS and YFSETQ. In nucleotides, the CDR3 is TGCGCCAGCAGCTTGGACAGTCACACCGGGGAGCTGTTTTTT. Translated, it gives CASSLDSHTGELFF.

This clone came up a few times. The chain recombines TRBV29-1 with TRBJ1-1, with D unclear. The ends were cut back, 4 bases at V and 0 bases at J, with 6 bases in the middle. The germline V gene encodes CDR1 SQVTM and CDR2 ANQGSEA. This CDR3 region has 12 residues. The DNA of the CDR3 is TGCAGCGTTGTACAGATGAACACTGAAGCTTTCTTT. It specifies CSVVQMNTEAFF.

The rearrangement links TRBV7-2 to TRBJ2-3, with 11 bases lining up with TRBD2. The V gene's germline CDR1 is SGHTA and CDR2 FQGNSA. This CDR3 has 18 amino acids. Losses at the gene ends were 4 bases for V and 8 bases for J; bases not matched to a gene: 17. The CDR3 reads CASSSAGLAEGGRGTQYF. The CDR3 bases are TGTGCCAGCAGCTCGGCGGGACTAGCGGAAGGAGGTCGGGGTACGCAGTATTTT.

This clone has a single count. The chain is built from TRBV7-9 and TRBJ2-2; tentatively, D is TRBD2 (5 bases). In germline, CDR1 is SEHNR, CDR2 FQNEAQ (reference sequence). Deletions cut 11 bases from V and 0 bases from J, with 16 bases between. This CDR3 is built from 15 residues. The CDR3 nucleotides are TGTGCCTGGAAGGGCAGGACTTCGAACACCGGGGAGCTGTTTTTT. This gives the protein CAWKGRTSNTGELFF. Combining the CDR3 with reference TRBV7-9 and TRBJ2-2 gives the whole variable domain DTGVSQNPRHKITKRGQNVTFRCDPISEHNRLYWYRQTLGQGPEFLTYFQNEAQLEKSRLLSDRFSAERPKGSFSTLEIQRTEQGDSAMYLCAWKGRTSNTGELFFGEGSRLTVL.

This clone was seen more than once but under ten times. This rearrangement joins TRBV9 to TRBJ1-2; D is unresolved. This CDR3 comprises 18 residues. V shed 0 bases and J shed 4 bases, with 22 bases lying between them. The germline gives CDR1 SGDLS, CDR2 YYNGEE. CDR3 sequence (DNA): TGTGCCAGCAGCGTAGGAGGGAACTTTGGGCCTTTGGGCTATGGCTACACCTTC. It specifies CASSVGGNFGPLGYGYTF.

This clone turned up a few times. The rearrangement links TRBV7-2 to TRBJ2-7; maybe TRBD1 (6 bases). Looked up from germline, CDR1 is SGHTA and CDR2 is FQGNSA. The V gene lost 6 bases and the J gene lost 0 bases, with 24 bases spanning the gap. This CDR3 has 18 amino acids. In DNA form, the CDR3 reads TGTGCCAGCAGTCATCTCCGGGACATTCGATCCCTCTCCTACGAGCAGTACTTC. Translating gives CASSHLRDIRSLSYEQYF.

The V call is TRBV18, the J call TRBJ2-3, with D possibly matching TRBD1 (6 bases). CDR1 KGHSH and CDR2 LQKENI come from the germline V gene. V gave up 8 bases and J gave up 10 bases, with 22 bases separating them. The CDR3 covers 14 residues. CDR3 DNA sequence: TGTGCCAGCACTCGCGCGCAGGGGCCTCAACCGCAGTATTTT. This codes for CASTRAQGPQPQYF.

The J gene is TRBJ2-2, the V gene TRBV7-3, with 8 nucleotides matching TRBD2. The CDR3 is 16 amino acids. After removal of 4 bases from V and 6 bases from J, the junction contained 10 bases not matched to a gene. Germline V gene data show CDR1 as SGHTA and CDR2 as FQGTGA. In DNA form, the CDR3 reads TGTGCCAGCAGCTCCCAAGCGGGAGCGGCCCCCGGGGAGCTGTTTTTT. Translating gives CASSSQAGAAPGELFF.

The V and J genes are TRBV4-1 and TRBJ2-7; possible D gene TRBD1, 5 bases. Trimming removed 0 bases from V and 7 bases from J, with 19 bases in between. Germline CDR1 is MGHRA and CDR2 is YSYEKL. The CDR3 contains 16 residues. The CDR3 protein is CASSQDGNTGLGEQYF. The CDR3 nucleotides read TGCGCCAGCAGCCAAGATGGTAATACAGGCCTCGGGGAGCAGTACTTC.

This clone was recorded a few times. This chain uses TRBV27 with TRBJ2-3; tentative D call: TRBD2 (5 bases). V dropped 5 bases and J dropped 3 bases, with 12 bases sitting between them. CDR3 length: 14 amino acids. The germline V gene has CDR1 MNHEY and CDR2 SMNVEV (reference sequence). DNA for the CDR3: TGTGCCAGCAGTAAAGAAGCGGCGACAGATACGCAGTATTTT. This codes for CASSKEAATDTQYF.

The rearrangement joins TRBV6-5 to TRBJ2-1; tentatively, D is TRBD1 (5 bases). Germline values: CDR1 MNHEY, CDR2 SVGAGI. This CDR3 is built from 13 residues. V lost 2 bases and J 6 bases, leaving 8 bases between the germline ends. The CDR3 reads CASSYVQVNEQFF. Here the CDR3 DNA reads TGTGCCAGCAGTTACGTACAGGTCAATGAGCAGTTCTTC.

In this sample, this clone turned up a few times. The V gene is TRBV29-1, the J gene TRBJ1-2; D is undetermined. The CDR3 runs 17 residues. Germline V lookup: CDR1 SQVTM, CDR2 ANQGSEA. The V gene lost 8 bases and the J gene lost 6 bases, with 31 bases spanning the gap. The CDR3 loop is CSPDPRTEIPGIDGYTF. The CDR3, as DNA: TGCAGCCCCGACCCTCGGACGGAAATCCCAGGTATCGATGGCTACACCTTC.

This clone was detected only a few times. The genes are TRBV28 and TRBJ1-1, with D tentatively TRBD1 (5 bases). CDR1 and CDR2 from the germline V gene are MDHEN and SYDVKM. The CDR3 loop spans 12 amino acids. V was shortened by 4 bases and J by 7 bases, with 10 bases between the two germline ends. CDR3 nucleotides: TGTGCCAGCAGTTCACAGGCCCTTGAAGCTTTCTTT. Its translation: CASSSQALEAFF.

This clone was observed many times. V is TRBV29-1 and J is TRBJ1-1, with 9 bases matching TRBD1. The V gene end was trimmed by 5 bases and the J gene end by 5 bases; junction bases not matched to a gene: 6. Germline CDR1 reads SQVTM; CDR2 reads ANQGSEA. The CDR3 length is 13 residues. This CDR3 reads CSVSNRGRTEAFF. The CDR3, as DNA: TGCAGCGTTTCTAACAGGGGGCGGACTGAAGCTTTCTTT.

This clone was seen more than once but under ten times. The chain carries TRBV28 and TRBJ2-7; 12 nucleotides match TRBD1. The length of the CDR3 is 17 residues. Germline V gene data show CDR1 as MDHEN and CDR2 as SYDVKM. J was trimmed by 4 bases and V by 7 bases; bases with no gene match: 14. The CDR3 DNA sequence: TGTGCCAGCACCCGGGACAGGGGGCGACAGGGTCGGTACGAGCAGTACTTC. Its protein is CASTRDRGRQGRYEQYF.